These 24 T cell receptor beta chains share one sample of origin, sequenced in a study of T-cell reconstitution after alpha-beta-depleted transplantation in children (dated by TCRdb to about 2016). The treatment or condition label, as the study defines it: allogeneic hematopoietic cell transplantation with graft depleted of TCRalphabeta T cells and CD19 B cells. The library was produced with PCR. Reads for this sample came from an Illumina HiSeq 2500. To normalize quantification of the TCRbeta repertoire, the TCR libraries were built with molecular barcoding that relied on unique molecular identifiers. TCRdb reanalyzed the raw reads on its own, using fastp at Q25 for trimming and MiXCR for clone calling, and kept in-frame beta chains. Each record represents a unique CDR3 protein, reported with the most common genes and DNA among its rows. The sample records about 260,000 distinct CDR3 sequences, roughly 8% of which are singletons. The ten most abundant clones make up 6.3% of the sample.

The specimen comprised PBMCs, mostly from graft donor cells, sampled 180 days after TCRalphabeta/CD19-depleted stem cell transplant. The receptors come from a male patient between 5 and 17 years old who had a stem cell transplant for acute lymphoblastic leukemia, so the T cells may come from the graft donor.

This clonotype appeared many times. The chain joins TRBV4-3 to TRBJ1-1, with 8 nucleotides matching TRBD1. The J segment lost 2 bases and the V segment lost 7 bases, leaving 15 bases of the junction unmatched. The CDR3 has 17 residues. Germline V gene sequence: CDR1 LGHNA, CDR2 YSLEER. The CDR3: CASIPNRGVGGNTEAFF. The CDR3 DNA is TGCGCCAGCATCCCAAACAGGGGGGTCGGGGGAAACACTGAAGCTTTCTTT.

This clonotype was found many times. The chain has TRBV5-1 and TRBJ1-4; D gene unclear. V lost 0 bases, J lost 5 bases, and 17 bases lay in between. The CDR3 consists of 17 residues. The V gene's germline CDR1 is SGHRS and CDR2 YFSETQ. CDR3 in amino acids: CASSLDPPGKKNEKLFF. CDR3 nucleotide sequence: TGCGCCAGCAGCTTGGACCCGCCGGGAAAAAAAAATGAAAAACTGTTTTTT.

This clonotype was counted ten times or more. V usage is TRBV6-5 and J usage is TRBJ2-7; 7 positions agree with TRBD2. This CDR3 comprises 13 residues. Trimming removed 8 bases from V and 7 bases from J; junction bases left unmatched: 11. Germline-derived CDR1 and CDR2 are MNHEY and SVGAGI. The CDR3 nucleotides are TGTGCCAGCGGAATTGTGGGCGGGGGTGAGCAGTACTTC. Translated, it gives CASGIVGGGEQYF.

This clonotype appeared many times. This chain joins TRBV29-1 and TRBJ2-5, with D tentatively TRBD2 (7 bases). The V and J ends lost 3 bases and 2 bases respectively, with 13 bases between them. This CDR3 is built from 14 residues. The germline V gene encodes CDR1 SQVTM and CDR2 ANQGSEA. The CDR3 loop reads CSVEGARGQETQYF. The CDR3 DNA follows: TGCAGCGTTGAGGGGGCGCGGGGGCAAGAGACCCAGTACTTC.

In its sample, this clonotype was seen many times. The CDR3 coding sequence is TGCAGCGTTGGGGACAGGTCTAATGAAAAACTGTTTTTT. It codes for CSVGDRSNEKLFF. The V and J genes are TRBV29-1 and TRBJ1-4, with 8 bases that match TRBD1. The J segment lost 3 bases and the V segment lost 4 bases, leaving 1 base of the junction unmatched. Germline CDR1 and CDR2: SQVTM and ANQGSEA. The CDR3 length is 13 residues.

As regards this clonotype: A much larger clone sits a single nucleotide away, making a read error possible. The V call is TRBV12-3 or TRBV12-4, the J call TRBJ1-3, with D maybe TRBD1 (6 bases). CDR3 length: 14 amino acids. The CDR3 sequence is CASIPWGAGYTIYF. For the CDR3, the DNA is TGTGCCAGCATCCCATGGGGGGCTGGATACACCATATATTTT.

This clonotype was seen ten or more times. CDR3 in DNA: TGTGCCAGCAGTTACGTGGGGGACACTGAAGCTTTCTTT. Its translation: CASSYVGDTEAFF. The chain uses TRBV6-5 and TRBJ1-1; D perhaps matches TRBD1 (5 bases). V shed 2 bases and J shed 3 bases, with 7 bases lying between them. CDR1 and CDR2 from the germline V gene are MNHEY and SVGAGI. The CDR3 totals 13 residues.

The table lists this clonotype with many counts. The chain couples TRBV10-3 to TRBJ1-2, with unresolved D. Trimming shortened V by 0 bases and J by 8 bases, and 7 bases separated the two germline ends. Germline lookup yields CDR1 ENHRY and CDR2 SYGVKD. This CDR3 has 12 amino acids. CDR3 bases: TGTGCCATCAGTGAGTCGAGTATGGGCTACACCTTC. This gives the protein CAISESSMGYTF.

This clonotype was seen many times. The chain couples TRBV14 to TRBJ2-7; D is possibly TRBD1 (6 bases). CDR1 and CDR2 (germline): SGHDN, FVKESK. V lost 4 bases and J 2 bases, leaving 21 bases between the germline ends. This CDR3 is built from 17 residues. As DNA, the CDR3 is TGTGCCAGCAGCCGACACCCGACAGGTCCACTACCCTACGAGCAGTACTTC. Protein sequence: CASSRHPTGPLPYEQYF.

Comment on this clonotype: This clone may be a read error of a much larger clone one base away. The V and J genes are TRBV9 and TRBJ2-5; D remains unclear. The CDR3 runs 14 residues. The germline V gene encodes CDR1 SGDLS and CDR2 YYNGEE. V was pared by 4 bases and J by 2 bases, with 12 bases between. The CDR3 nucleotides read TGTGCCAGCAGCTTTCCGGAGAGTCAAGAGACCCAGTACTTC. It encodes CASSFPESQETQYF.

This clonotype was seen at least ten times. The chain joins TRBV12-3 or TRBV12-4 to TRBJ2-2, with 13 bases matching TRBD2. J was trimmed by 7 bases and V by 6 bases; bases with no gene match: 5. The CDR3 length is 15 residues. The DNA for the CDR3 is TGTGCCAGCAGGGGACTAGCGGGAAGGGGCGGGGAGCTGTTTTTT. As protein: CASRGLAGRGGELFF.

At least ten counts were recorded for this clonotype. The chain joins TRBV24-1 to TRBJ1-5; D gene uncertain. Trimming pared 6 bases from V and 0 bases from J, leaving 11 bases between. Germline V gene sequence: CDR1 KGHDR, CDR2 SFDVKD. The CDR3 is 15 amino acids. CDR3 sequence (DNA): TGTGCCACCAGTCCGAGGGTGGATAGCAATCAGCCCCAGCATTTT. Residues: CATSPRVDSNQPQHF.

The table lists this clonotype with many counts. The V gene is TRBV12-3 or TRBV12-4, the J gene TRBJ2-7, with 9 bases identical to TRBD1. The CDR3 is 17 residues long. V lost 4 bases to trimming and J lost 4 bases; unmatched junction nucleotides: 14. The CDR3 sequence: CASSSMPSGQGWYEQYF. The CDR3 DNA reads TGTGCCAGCAGTTCCATGCCCTCGGGACAGGGCTGGTACGAGCAGTACTTC.

This clonotype was seen ten or more times. The chain carries TRBV6-5 and TRBJ2-3; possible D gene TRBD1, 6 bases. CDR1 is MNHEY, CDR2 SVGAGI, per germline. The CDR3 spans 14 residues. The germline V and J ends were trimmed by 5 bases and 6 bases, with 15 bases remaining between them. The CDR3 coding sequence is TGTGCCAGCAGTCAGGGGATCCCCTCCGATACGCAGTATTTT. It codes for CASSQGIPSDTQYF.

This chain links TRBV10-3 with TRBJ2-2; D unclear. The CDR3 is 14 residues long. Germline V gene data show CDR1 as ENHRY and CDR2 as SYGVKD. Trimming took 3 bases from V and 1 from J, leaving 6 bases between them. The CDR3 sequence is CAISDSRNTGELFF. The CDR3 DNA sequence: TGTGCCATCAGTGATTCGAGGAACACCGGGGAGCTGTTTTTT.

This clonotype was counted ten times or more. V gene TRBV6-2 or TRBV6-3 combines with J gene TRBJ2-7; TRBD2 matches at 10 bases. Per the germline V gene, CDR1 is MNHEY and CDR2 is SVGEGT. This CDR3 is built from 18 residues. V gave up 2 bases and J gave up 0 bases; unmatched junction bases: 10. The CDR3 sequence is CASSYRLAGALFSYEQYF. The DNA of the CDR3 is TGTGCCAGCAGTTACAGGCTAGCGGGGGCCTTATTCTCCTACGAGCAGTACTTC.

This clonotype was seen many times. The genes are TRBV27 and TRBJ2-1; unclear D gene. CDR3 length: 11 residues. Trimming left V 4 bases short and J 7 bases short, with 5 bases between. Germline lookup yields CDR1 MNHEY and CDR2 SMNVEV (reference sequence). CDR3 sequence reads: CASSWNNEQFF. DNA of the CDR3: TGTGCCAGCAGTTGGAATAATGAGCAGTTCTTC.

This clonotype was counted many times. The chain joins TRBV12-3 or TRBV12-4 to TRBJ1-4; D is possibly TRBD1 (6 bases). The CDR3 has 13 amino acids. Between the trimmed V and J ends, which lost 3 bases and 7 bases, there was a span of 9 bases. CDR3 loop: CASSFKGGEKLFF. DNA of the CDR3: TGTGCCAGCAGTTTTAAAGGGGGTGAAAAACTGTTTTTT.

This clonotype occurred many times. The J gene is TRBJ1-5, the V gene TRBV28; D gene uncertain. The germline V and J ends were trimmed by 5 bases and 4 bases, with 15 bases remaining between them. This CDR3 contains 15 residues. Germline CDR1 reads MDHEN; CDR2 reads SYDVKM. The CDR3 loop is CASSPTRMRNQPQHF. DNA of the CDR3: TGTGCCAGCAGTCCAACTCGAATGCGGAATCAGCCCCAGCATTTT.

This clonotype was picked up many times. V usage is TRBV12-3 or TRBV12-4 and J usage is TRBJ1-1; 9 bases line up with TRBD1. This CDR3 region has 14 residues. Germline trimming cut 3 bases from V and 7 bases from J; bases unmatched to any gene: 6. The CDR3 nucleotides read TGTGCCAGCAGTTTGGCACAGGGGGCAGTTGAAGCTTTCTTT. Protein: CASSLAQGAVEAFF.

The chain links TRBV6-2 or TRBV6-3 to TRBJ2-7, with unresolved D. V shed 1 base and J shed 1 base, with 11 bases lying between them. The CDR3 is made up of 15 amino acids. CDR1 MNHEY and CDR2 SVGEGT come from the germline V gene. For the CDR3, the DNA is TGTGCCAGCAGTTACTGGGTAGATTTGTCCTACGAGCAGTACTTC. Residues: CASSYWVDLSYEQYF.

This clonotype was recorded at least ten times. The chain recombines TRBV6-2 or TRBV6-3 with TRBJ2-1; 10 positions agree with TRBD1. The CDR3 totals 16 residues. Germline CDR1 MNHEY, CDR2 SVGEGT. V trimming: 0 bases; J trimming: 6 bases; junction bases outside the gene matches: 5. The CDR3 spells CASSYSGQGRLNEQFF. CDR3 nucleotides: TGTGCCAGCAGTTACTCGGGACAGGGGAGGCTCAATGAGCAGTTCTTC.

This chain connects TRBV5-1 to TRBJ2-3, with 12 bases aligning to TRBD1. The CDR3 contains 21 residues. V lost 4 bases and J lost 3; bases outside the gene matches: 21. Germline assignment: CDR1 SGHRS and CDR2 YFSETQ. The CDR3 loop reads CASSMIWAGTGGEGSTDTQYF. The CDR3 region has the DNA TGCGCCAGCAGCATGATCTGGGCCGGGACAGGGGGCGAAGGGAGTACAGATACGCAGTATTTT.

Ten or more counts support this clonotype. The rearrangement joins TRBV4-2 to TRBJ2-3, with D perhaps matching TRBD1 (5 bases). The V gene lost 0 bases and the J gene lost 1 base, with 14 bases spanning the gap. The length of the CDR3 is 17 residues. The germline CDR1 and CDR2 sequences are LGHNA and YNFKEQ. The CDR3, as DNA: TGTGCCAGCAGCCAAGATCGTTGGGGCGCCGGCACAGATACGCAGTATTTT. Translated: CASSQDRWGAGTDTQYF.